The 17 T cell receptor beta chains listed next were all sequenced from one sample in a study of blood T cell repertoires in COVID-19. Clones were sequenced by immunoSEQ multiplex PCR, and TCRdb holds only the in-frame ones, with some missing. This sample has approximately 86,000 clones, with 80% found just once. Specimen: peripheral blood. The origin of the receptors is a woman in her seventies with acute or convalescent COVID-19.

The chain is built from TRBV30 and TRBJ2-3, with 11 positions matching TRBD2. V gave up 3 bases and J gave up 6 bases; unmatched junction bases: 5. CDR1 GTSNPN and CDR2 SVGIG come from the germline V gene (reference sequence). The CDR3 extends over 14 amino acids. CDR3 nucleotides: TGTGCCTGGAGATTAGCGGGGGGGCCCGATACGCAGTATTTT. This encodes CAWRLAGGPDTQYF.

Written as DNA, the CDR3 is TGTGCCAGCAGTCCCCCCGGGTTAGCCTACAATGAGCAGTTCTTC. This codes for CASSPPGLAYNEQFF. The chain recombines TRBV6-6 with TRBJ2-1; D uncertain. V shed 5 bases and J shed 2 bases, with 13 bases lying between them. The CDR3 totals 15 residues. Looked up from germline, CDR1 is MNHNY and CDR2 is SVGAGI (reference sequence).

This rearrangement joins TRBV10-1 to TRBJ1-2; possibly TRBD1 for D (5 bases). Germline V gives CDR1 WNHNN, CDR2 SYGVQD (reference sequence). V was trimmed by 6 bases and J by 4 bases, leaving 9 bases between them. This CDR3 is 12 amino acids long. Here the CDR3 DNA reads TGCGCCAGCAGAGGGGAAGCCTATGGCTACACCTTC. Encoded protein: CASRGEAYGYTF.

This rearrangement joins TRBV7-9 to TRBJ2-5; D gene unclear. Germline CDR1 reads SEHNR; CDR2 reads FQNEAQ (reference sequence). The CDR3 is 16 amino acids. Between the trimmed V and J ends, which lost 1 base and 4 bases, there was a span of 16 bases. Here the CDR3 reads CASSLVGSTIRETQYF. CDR3 bases: TGTGCCAGCAGCTTAGTTGGCAGTACGATCCGAGAGACCCAGTACTTC.

The V gene is TRBV5-5, the J gene TRBJ1-1, with 8 bases fitting TRBD1. The germline gives CDR1 SGHKS, CDR2 YYEKEE (reference sequence). After removal of 5 bases from V and 5 bases from J, the junction contained 14 bases not matched to a gene. This CDR3 contains 16 residues. The CDR3 reads CASRYETGVITTEAFF. The CDR3 DNA reads TGTGCCAGCAGATATGAGACAGGGGTCATTACGACTGAAGCTTTCTTT.

This CDR3 reads CASSFGTGYEQYF. For the CDR3, the DNA is TGTGCCAGCAGCTTTGGGACAGGGTACGAGCAGTACTTC. The gene calls are TRBV5-4 and TRBJ2-7, with 9 bases fitting TRBD1. From germline, CDR1 is SGHNT and CDR2 YYREEE (reference sequence). After removal of 2 bases from V and 4 bases from J, the junction contained 1 base not matched to a gene. This CDR3 contains 13 residues.

This chain uses TRBV19 with TRBJ2-7; TRBD1 agrees at 11 bases. Unmatched junction bases numbered 5, after V lost 3 bases and J lost 4 bases. The length of the CDR3 is 15 residues. From germline, CDR1 is LNHDA and CDR2 SQIVND (reference sequence). The CDR3 DNA is TGTGCCAGTAGTATCGCCGGGACAGGGGGATACGAGCAGTACTTC. Protein sequence: CASSIAGTGGYEQYF.

The chain recombines TRBV27 with TRBJ2-1; TRBD2 matches 10 bases. Germline V CDR1 and CDR2: MNHEY, SMNVEV (reference sequence). The CDR3 extends over 16 amino acids. Unmatched junction bases numbered 6, after V lost 3 bases and J lost 4 bases. The CDR3 protein is CASSFQAGGQYNEQFF. CDR3 in DNA: TGTGCCAGCAGTTTCCAAGCGGGGGGGCAATACAATGAGCAGTTCTTC.

Remarks on this clone: The germline gene is not matched at one end of the junction; a read error may be the cause. The rearrangement uses TRBV3-1 (or the pseudogene TRBV3-2) and TRBJ1-2; 9 bases line up with TRBD1. The CDR3 is 15 amino acids. Germline V gene sequence: CDR1 LGHDT, CDR2 YNNKEL (reference sequence). In nucleotides, the CDR3 is TGTGCCAGCAGCCGGAACAGGGGGCTTAACTATGACTACACCTTC. Residues: CASSRNRGLNYDYTF.

The chain joins TRBV6-1 to TRBJ2-5; 7 bases line up with TRBD1. The germline V gene has CDR1 MNHNS and CDR2 SASEGT. Trimming cost V 5 bases and J 2 bases; bases outside gene matches: 5. The length of the CDR3 is 14 residues. As DNA, the CDR3 is TGTGCCAGCAGTCGTAGGGGGCGTCAAGAGACCCAGTACTTC. Translation gives CASSRRGRQETQYF.

The V call is TRBV5-4, the J call TRBJ1-2, with D unclear. This CDR3 contains 13 residues. Trimming pared 6 bases from V and 6 bases from J, leaving 15 bases between. Germline V CDR1 and CDR2: SGHNT, YYREEE (reference sequence). CDR3 loop: CASTRDGVDGYTF. For the CDR3, the DNA is TGTGCCAGCACCCGAGACGGGGTAGATGGCTACACCTTC.

V and J are TRBV9 and TRBJ2-5; the D gene is possibly TRBD2 (5 bases). CDR3 length: 16 residues. The V gene lost 0 bases and the J gene lost 3 bases, with 15 bases spanning the gap. Germline-derived CDR1 and CDR2 are SGDLS and YYNGEE. DNA for the CDR3: TGTGCCAGCAGCGTAGATGGGTCCGGGGTAAAAGAGACCCAGTACTTC. Protein: CASSVDGSGVKETQYF.

This clone was recorded once. This sequence joins TRBV7-6 and TRBJ2-3; D is possibly TRBD2 (5 bases). The germline V gene has CDR1 SGHVS and CDR2 FNYEAQ. Trimming removed 3 bases at V and 2 bases at J, with 9 bases between. This CDR3 has 14 residues. In DNA form, the CDR3 reads TGTGCCAGCAGCTTGGAGGTGTTCACAGATACGCAGTATTTT. It codes for CASSLEVFTDTQYF.

This clone has only a few counts. V usage is TRBV18 and J usage is TRBJ1-1; 7 bases align to TRBD1. Germline trimming cut 4 bases from V and 3 bases from J; bases unmatched to any gene: 2. Per germline, CDR1 KGHSH and CDR2 LQKENI. CDR3 length: 13 amino acids. DNA of the CDR3: TGTGCCAGCTCACAGGGGGCCGACACTGAAGCTTTCTTT. Residues: CASSQGADTEAFF.

This clone was counted a single time. The chain employs TRBV6-5 and TRBJ2-2; TRBD1 is a possible D gene (5 bases). The CDR3 runs 15 residues. Germline CDR1 and CDR2: MNHEY and SVGAGI. V lost 7 bases and J lost 6, with 18 bases in between. DNA of the CDR3: TGTGCCAGCAAAGACCAGTACAGGAGCTCCGGGGAGCTGTTTTTT. This encodes CASKDQYRSSGELFF.

This clone was counted only a few times. The chain links TRBV3-1 (or the pseudogene TRBV3-2) to TRBJ1-2, with D tentatively TRBD1 (5 bases). V lost 1 base to trimming and J lost 7 bases, with 16 bases between them. This CDR3 has 15 amino acids. Germline lookup yields CDR1 LGHDT and CDR2 YNNKEL (reference sequence). CDR3 residues: CASSQVEGMVRGYTF. The CDR3 DNA reads TGTGCCAGCAGCCAAGTGGAGGGGATGGTTCGTGGCTACACCTTC.

This CDR3 is CAWSFGGMADTQYF. DNA of the CDR3: TGTGCCTGGAGTTTTGGGGGCATGGCAGATACGCAGTATTTT. This rearrangement joins TRBV30 to TRBJ2-3; TRBD1 is a possible D gene (6 bases). This CDR3 contains 14 residues. Germline-derived CDR1 and CDR2 are GTSNPN and SVGIG (reference sequence). Trimming took 2 bases from V and 4 from J, leaving 13 bases between them.